The present entry profiles one T cell receptor (beta chain) with its context. This clone showed up just a few times. Its antigen remains undetermined. The junction and the germline gene differ at one end; a read error may be behind it. These data belong to a study of cytomegalovirus exposure and HLA in healthy donors (dated by TCRdb to about 2017). Regarding the research as a whole: An earlier analysis of roughly 570 of the donors reported 250 to 350 Gb of sequence data and around 110 million unique TCR beta sequences obtained from 150 million to 200 million T cells. About 300 gigabases of sequencing data and 91 million or so unique TCR sequences made up an early release that covered about 640 HLA-typed donors. Among the approximately 420 genotyped donors, approximately 81% belonged to the genetic ancestry cluster associated with self-reported Caucasian donors. The study aimed to test whether cataloging public T cell receptors could reveal signatures of past pathogen exposure. The study profiled the T cell repertoires of about 640 subjects by immunosequencing and related them to cytomegalovirus serostatus. A separate validation cohort of roughly 120 different subjects was used in addition to the approximately 700-subject first cohort. The study combined high-throughput TCR immunosequencing, statistical association of individual TCRs with disease status, and machine learning to predict cytomegalovirus infection status. A later analysis re-examined previously published TCR beta repertoires from 500 to 700 donors and added high-resolution HLA genotyping to investigate patterns of TCR occurrence. Rather than using new phenotypic data, the later analysis identified candidate immune exposures from TCR beta sequences and from how often those sequences occurred across donors. An earlier analysis of 587 of the donors used high-throughput TCR beta sequencing to judge whether each TCR beta V gene segment behaved as functional or pseudogenic. Alongside the repertoire data, information on donor age, sex, ethnicity and CMV serostatus was compiled. Genome-wide SNP genotypes for about three fifths of the roughly 670 donors were used in a later genetic analysis, which treated that subset as a discovery cohort. All discovery cohort repertoires had been generated on a single sequencing platform. Both class I and class II loci were covered by HLA typing, at four-digit resolution. The number of donors typed differed by locus, with 629-630 for A, B, C, DRB1 and DQB1, 522 for DQA1, over 600 for DPA1, and some 450 for DPB1. Because of strong linkage in the cohort, roughly five DR-DQ haplotypes were treated as single units for association and clustering. On average, roughly 240,000 unique TCR beta nucleotide sequences were sequenced per donor among some 430 genotyped donors of the cohort, with roughly 18% of those sequences being non-productive. Paper-wide results and their limitations: Cytomegalovirus status was reported to be diagnosed by the classifier with high specificity and sensitivity in both the original and validation cohorts. For the cohort, immune exposure information was limited to CMV serostatus. When HLA alleles, especially DR and DQ, strongly co-occurred, attributing TCR associations to individual alleles was difficult. Broadly in line with IMGT annotations, most TCR beta V segments showed up in productive rearrangements about 87% or about 30% of the time in an earlier analysis of around 550 of the donors. A further reported finding was that TCR beta sequences accurately predicted the HLA-A and HLA-B alleles for most subjects in the first cohort. In a later genetic analysis, fewer N-insertions in productive TCRs were reported among donors in an Asian-associated ancestry cluster than the 666-donor mean. According to a later analysis, parvovirus B19, influenza, CMV and Epstein-Barr virus appeared linked to several top co-occurrence clusters. In a later analysis, most CMV-associated TCR beta chains were found to appear HLA-restricted, with HLA associations seemingly driven largely by CMV exposure. HLA typing was unavailable for some donors at each locus, so association tests used only the typed subset. The authors suggested that the approach could potentially be generalized to other disease states and immunological phenotypes. Sequencing depth was assumed to be roughly uniform across donors in the presence/absence analyses, though that assumption may not hold. Correlated functional status among segregating V segments might be attributable to linkage disequilibrium, but an unknown experimental factor could not be ruled out. According to a later analysis, TCR association rates differed among HLA loci, with DRB1 alleles showing the most associated TCRs and HLA-C alleles showing the fewest. Because the 87-base-pair reads could not distinguish some IMGT-functional V segments, including TRBV6-2 and TRBV6-3, those segments were excluded. Most TCR sequences were seen in very few donors, while some public TCRs were found in many individuals. The study listed 164 TCR beta chains as associated with cytomegalovirus. Specific HLA alleles were associated with roughly 17,000 TCR beta sequences at a false discovery rate of 0.05 in a later analysis. A cluster of highly shared sequence variants was judged likely to be a technical artifact of the sequencing pipeline. In a later genetic analysis, a missense DCLRE1C variant was associated with V-gene and J-gene trimming of TCR beta chains, and the association was replicated in an independent cohort. Because counts were too low, about 18 rarely observed V segments, including chromosome 9 orphons, were excluded from the earlier analysis of a few hundred of the donors. A few of the identified cytomegalovirus-associated TCR beta chains were confirmed in vitro to be specific for cytomegalovirus antigens. This cohort had only TCR beta chains sequenced, and the lack of alpha or paired-chain data limited which features could be detected. In a later analysis, HLA-associated TCR beta chains were found to be more clonally expanded and to have lower generation probabilities than equally common non-associated chains.

The cohort was made up of roughly 670 healthy bone marrow donors. At the time of sampling, all cohort members were nominally healthy, though unrecorded immune exposures were likely present. The donor tested CMV seropositive, placing the donor among the approximately 290 seropositive members of the cohort. Every donor gave a peripheral blood sample, and the peripheral blood mononuclear cells from that sample were used for TCR beta sequencing. The Qiagen DNeasy Blood Extraction Kit was used to extract genomic DNA from the blood cell samples. CDR1 SEHNR and CDR2 FQNEAQ are derived from the germline V gene (reference sequence). From the cysteine up to the phenylalanine, the CDR3 has a length of 13 residues. This entry keeps only the CDR3 DNA: 39 bases, framed from base 1. Library prep was done by the immunoSEQ multiplex PCR assay. For the multiplex PCR, a mixture combining 60 forward primers for TCR Vbeta segments and 13 reverse primers for TCR Jbeta segments was used. Amplification of the CDR3 region of rearranged TCR beta genes was performed with a multiplex PCR assay on genomic DNA. The Illumina HiSeq System was used to sequence the amplified TCR beta libraries as 87-base-pair reads. Per the original workflow: In a later analysis, roughly 80 million unique TCR beta chains were counted across the roughly 670 repertoires, and some 10 million of these chains were shared by at least two donors. To remove PCR and sequencing errors, raw reads were error-corrected and collapsed into unique sequences using a nearest-neighbor algorithm that merged closely related sequences. Alignment of CDR3 sequences to IMGT reference sequences was used to assign V, D and J gene segments. Each retained sequence needed at least a six-nucleotide match to both a V gene segment and a J gene segment. A rearrangement was called productive if the CDR3 had no stop codons and remained in frame with V and J, and every other rearrangement was called non-productive. Following IMGT convention, CDR3 was defined as the stretch from the second conserved V-encoded cysteine up to the conserved J-encoded phenylalanine. In an earlier analysis of approximately 590 of the donors, sequences lacking an unambiguous match to a single V gene segment were excluded. In an earlier analysis of 587 of the donors, V segments were called functional above 56.7% productive rearrangements and were called segregating when the between-donor standard deviation exceeded 5%. To diagnose cytomegalovirus status from the catalog of TCR beta chain sequences, a statistical classification framework was built. In a later analysis, TCR nucleotide sequences were compared against IMGT/GENE-DB human TR gene sequences so that V and J genes could be assigned. Using the TCRdist pipeline, a later analysis assigned CDR3 sequences along with most-parsimonious VDJ recombination scenarios. In a later analysis, each TCR beta chain was defined by its CDR3 amino acid sequence together with its V-gene family, and reads lacking a unique V-gene family were excluded. To address suspected cross-contamination and a sequencing artifact, a later analysis removed approximately 590 highly shared, low-generation-probability nucleotide sequences. In a later analysis, a clonal expansion index for each public chain was calculated from normalized within-repertoire ranks of inferred template counts. In a later analysis, generation probabilities were computed with a VDJ recombination model fitted to out-of-frame rearrangements, and the resulting probabilities were checked against IGoR. Hypergeometric tests were used in a later analysis to score TCR-TCR, TCR-HLA and TCR-CMV co-occurrence, with a repertoire-size bias correction applied to the TCR pairs. To estimate false discovery rates, a later analysis permuted the HLA or CMV assignments 20 times. In a later analysis, co-occurring TCRs were grouped with DBSCAN, and TCRdist sequence similarity was added when clustering was performed within HLA-allele-positive subsets. Repertoires with fewer than 30,000 or more than 120,000 public chains were left out of co-occurrence clustering, as were five repertoires with anomalous nucleotide sharing. In TCRdb, the immuneACCESS table is reduced to in-frame sequences with V and J assigned. These tables do not hold every clone; where another copy was compared, an unresolved V gene accounts for under half, and the others remain unexplained. V and J calls plus clone size are reproduced from that table; the DNA served to infer D and trimming. The sample profile shows about 160,000 clones; approximately 80% of them were found once. Around 6.5% of the sample lies in the top ten.

The rearranged chain carries TRBV7-9 and TRBJ1-4; a tentative D call is TRBD1 (5 bases match). The receptor was isolated from a male donor in good health and CMV-seropositive. Sequencing was done on a sample of PBMCs. This receptor has the CDR3 CSSSLGRVEKLFF. The bases read TGTTCCAGCAGCTTAGGCAGGGTCGAAAAACTGTTTTTT.